One sample yielded the 10 T cell receptor beta chains listed below, sequenced in a study of T cell responses to AZD1222 COVID-19 vaccine. Using immunoSEQ multiplex PCR, the repertoire was profiled, and TCRdb retains in-frame clones only, with some absent. The sample lists approximately 99,000 clones, over 85% occurring once. Sample: peripheral blood, taken on day 0 of MenACWY control vaccination. The receptors were sampled from an adult in good health.

This chain joins TRBV5-1 and TRBJ1-4; TRBD1 matches 8 bases. The junction had 3 bases not matched to a gene; V was cut back by 0 bases and J by 8 bases. Germline CDR1 and CDR2: SGHRS and YFSETQ. This CDR3 is 14 amino acids long. CDR3 sequence (DNA): TGCGCCAGCAGCTTGGGCTCAGGGGGCGAAAAACTGTTTTTT. Its protein product is CASSLGSGGEKLFF.

The chain has TRBV19 and TRBJ1-5, with 8 positions matching TRBD1. V trimming: 9 bases; J trimming: 3 bases; junction bases outside the gene matches: 7. CDR1 and CDR2 from the germline V gene are LNHDA and SQIVND (reference sequence). The CDR3 loop spans 14 amino acids. CDR3 nucleotides: TGTGCCAGCCGTCCAGGGGGCATCAATCAGCCCCAGCATTTT. Protein: CASRPGGINQPQHF. Filled out from reference TRBV19 and TRBJ1-5, the complete variable domain reads DGGITQSPKYLFRKEGQNVTLSCEQNLNHDAMYWYRQDPGQGLRLIYYSQIVNDFQKGDIAEGYSVSREKKESFPLTVTSAQKNPTAFYLCASRPGGINQPQHFGDGTRLSIL.

This rearrangement joins TRBV5-1 to TRBJ1-4; D possibly corresponds to TRBD1 (5 bases). This CDR3 region has 17 residues. V lost 4 bases and J lost 1, with 17 bases in between. Germline-derived CDR1 and CDR2 are SGHRS and YFSETQ. CDR3 residues: CASSVTAAPLTNEKLFF. CDR3 coding DNA: TGCGCCAGCAGCGTGACAGCCGCGCCCTTAACTAATGAAAAACTGTTTTTT.

CDR3 sequence (DNA): TGCGCCAGCAGTGAGGCCCCGAACTATGGCTACACCTTC. It specifies CASSEAPNYGYTF. The J gene is TRBJ1-2, the V gene TRBV10-1; D is unresolved. CDR3 length equals 13 residues. V lost 2 bases and J 2 bases, leaving 6 bases between the germline ends. Germline lookup yields CDR1 WNHNN and CDR2 SYGVQD (reference sequence).

The rearrangement joins TRBV28 to TRBJ1-6; D remains ambiguous. The CDR3 extends over 16 amino acids. V lost 6 bases, J lost 7 bases, and 19 bases lay in between. Germline lookup yields CDR1 MDHEN and CDR2 SYDVKM. Here the CDR3 reads CASRRHPWRLNSPLHF. In DNA, the CDR3 is TGTGCCAGCAGACGACACCCGTGGCGCTTAAATTCACCCCTCCACTTT.

V usage is TRBV5-1 and J usage is TRBJ2-3; possibly TRBD1 for D (5 bases). This CDR3 spans 14 amino acids. V lost 1 base and J 2 bases, leaving 8 bases between the germline ends. Germline V gives CDR1 SGHRS, CDR2 YFSETQ. The CDR3 sequence is CASSLSQDTDTQYF. CDR3 DNA sequence: TGCGCCAGCAGCTTGTCACAGGACACAGATACGCAGTATTTT. The whole variable domain, filled in from reference TRBV5-1 and TRBJ2-3, reads KAGVTQTPRYLIKTRGQQVTLSCSPISGHRSVSWYQQTPGQGLQFLFEYFSETQRNKGNFPGRFSGRQFSNSRSEMNVSTLELGDSALYLCASSLSQDTDTQYFGPGTRLTVL.

The rearrangement uses TRBV7-8 and TRBJ1-1; tentatively, D is TRBD1 (5 bases). CDR3 length: 16 residues. Germline V gene lookup returns CDR1 SGHVS and CDR2 FQNEAQ. The germline V and J ends were trimmed by 8 bases and 3 bases, with 22 bases remaining between them. CDR3 bases: TGTGCCAGCCTGTCCCCCGGGGCCCGGAGGGACACTGAAGCTTTCTTT. Its protein product is CASLSPGARRDTEAFF.

The gene calls are TRBV12-5 and TRBJ2-2; 10 bases fit TRBD1. Germline-derived CDR1 and CDR2 are LGHNT and FRNRAP. The CDR3 covers 15 residues. Trimming at V came to 7 bases and at J to 6 bases, leaving 8 bases not matched to a gene. CDR3 residues: CASARDRGWSGELFF. The CDR3 DNA follows: TGTGCTAGTGCCCGGGACAGGGGATGGTCCGGGGAGCTGTTTTTT.

The rearrangement uses TRBV4-2 and TRBJ2-7; a possible D gene is TRBD2 (5 bases). Germline V lookup: CDR1 LGHNA, CDR2 YNFKEQ. V was shortened by 0 bases and J by 0 bases, with 12 bases between the two germline ends. The CDR3 contains 16 residues. The CDR3 DNA is TGTGCCAGCAGCCAAGAATACCTAGCTGCCTCCTACGAGCAGTACTTC. The encoded protein is CASSQEYLAASYEQYF.

This chain connects TRBV2 to TRBJ2-7, with 12 bases that match TRBD1. The ends lost 7 bases at V and 4 bases at J; junction bases unmatched: 5. This CDR3 contains 14 residues. Germline values: CDR1 SNHLY, CDR2 FYNNEI. The CDR3 protein is CASIRGQGAYEQYF. CDR3 in DNA: TGTGCCAGCATACGGGGACAGGGGGCGTACGAGCAGTACTTC. Full variable domain (outside the CDR3, taken from reference TRBV2 and TRBJ2-7): EPEVTQTPSHQVTQMGQEVILRCVPISNHLYFYWYRQILGQKVEFLVSFYNNEISEKSEIFDDQFSVERPDGSNFTLKIRSTKLEDSAMYFCASIRGQGAYEQYFGPGTRLTVT.